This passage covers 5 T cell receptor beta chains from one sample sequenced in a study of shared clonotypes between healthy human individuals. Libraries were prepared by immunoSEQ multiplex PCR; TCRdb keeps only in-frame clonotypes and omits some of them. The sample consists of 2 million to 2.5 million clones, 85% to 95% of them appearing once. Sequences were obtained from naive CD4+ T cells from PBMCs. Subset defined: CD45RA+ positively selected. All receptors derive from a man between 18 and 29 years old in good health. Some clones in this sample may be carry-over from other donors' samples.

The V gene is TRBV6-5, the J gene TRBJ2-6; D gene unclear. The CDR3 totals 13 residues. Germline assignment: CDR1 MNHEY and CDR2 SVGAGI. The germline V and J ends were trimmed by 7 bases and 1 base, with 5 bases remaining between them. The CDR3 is CASTYSGANVLTF. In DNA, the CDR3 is TGTGCCAGCACCTATTCTGGGGCCAACGTCCTGACTTTC.

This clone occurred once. In nucleotides, the CDR3 is TGTGCCTGGAGTTTCGTAACAATCGGGACAGGGCGTCGAGGCGAGCAGTACTTC. It codes for CAWSFVTIGTGRRGEQYF. The V and J genes are TRBV30 and TRBJ2-7, with 9 bases identical to TRBD1. CDR3 length: 18 residues. CDR1 is GTSNPN and CDR2 is SVGIG in the germline V gene (reference sequence). J was trimmed by 6 bases and V by 2 bases; bases with no gene match: 20.

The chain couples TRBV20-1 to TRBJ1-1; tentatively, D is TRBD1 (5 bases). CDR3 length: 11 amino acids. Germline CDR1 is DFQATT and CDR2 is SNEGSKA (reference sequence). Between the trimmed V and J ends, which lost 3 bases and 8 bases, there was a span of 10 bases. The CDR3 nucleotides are TGCAGTGCTAGCCGTGGGGGGGAAGCTTTCTTT. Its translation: CSASRGGEAFF.

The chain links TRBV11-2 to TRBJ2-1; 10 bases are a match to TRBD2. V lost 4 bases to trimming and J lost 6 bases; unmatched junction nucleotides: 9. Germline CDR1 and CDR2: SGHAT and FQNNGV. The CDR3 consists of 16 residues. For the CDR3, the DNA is TGTGCCAGCAGCTCCCCCAGCGGGAGGGGGGGCAATGAGCAGTTCTTC. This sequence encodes CASSSPSGRGGNEQFF.

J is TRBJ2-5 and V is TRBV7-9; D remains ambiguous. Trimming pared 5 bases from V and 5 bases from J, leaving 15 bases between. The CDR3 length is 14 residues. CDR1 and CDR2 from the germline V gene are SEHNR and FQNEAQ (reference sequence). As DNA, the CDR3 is TGTGCCAGCAGCCCCTCATTTCCACGGGAGACCCAGTACTTC. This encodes CASSPSFPRETQYF.